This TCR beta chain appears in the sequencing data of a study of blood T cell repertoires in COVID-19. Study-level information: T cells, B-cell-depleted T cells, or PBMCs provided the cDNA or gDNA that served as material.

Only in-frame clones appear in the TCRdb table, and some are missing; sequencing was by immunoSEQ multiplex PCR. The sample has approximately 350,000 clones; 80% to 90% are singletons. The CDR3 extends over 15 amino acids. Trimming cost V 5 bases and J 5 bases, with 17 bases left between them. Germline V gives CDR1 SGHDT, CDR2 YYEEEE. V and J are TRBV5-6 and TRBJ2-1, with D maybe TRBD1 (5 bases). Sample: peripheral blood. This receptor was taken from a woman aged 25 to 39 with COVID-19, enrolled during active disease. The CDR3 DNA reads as TGTGCCAGCAGATCAGGGTTATCCCCGGACAATGAGCAGTTCTTC. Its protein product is CASRSGLSPDNEQFF.